These 27 T cell receptor beta chains share one sample of origin, sequenced in a study of T cell responses to AZD1222 COVID-19 vaccine. Some clones are missing from TCRdb's copy, which holds only in-frame ones; the method was immunoSEQ multiplex PCR. This table holds tens of thousands of clones, approximately 86% found once. The sample in question was peripheral blood, obtained on day 0 of AZD1222 vaccination. Receptor source: an adult in good health.

The chain links TRBV29-1 to TRBJ2-3, with a weak D call TRBD1 (5 bases). This CDR3 comprises 14 residues. Germline assignment: CDR1 SQVTM and CDR2 ANQGSEA. V was clipped by 0 bases and J by 4 bases, with 11 bases between them. The CDR3 is CSVEELGVADTQYF. The CDR3 region has the DNA TGCAGCGTTGAAGAGTTAGGGGTGGCAGATACGCAGTATTTT.

The chain recombines TRBV6-5 with TRBJ1-3; tentatively, D is TRBD1 (5 bases). The V end lost 4 bases, the J end lost 4 bases, and 11 bases lay between the germline ends. Looked up from germline, CDR1 is MNHEY and CDR2 is SVGAGI. The CDR3 sequence is 14 residues long. CDR3 DNA: TGTGCCAGCAGTTTGGGAGGGACCGGAAACACCATATATTTT. The encoded protein is CASSLGGTGNTIYF.

The chain has TRBV19 and TRBJ1-1; TRBD1 agrees at 9 bases. The CDR3 runs 15 residues. Losses at the gene ends were 5 bases for V and 2 bases for J; bases not matched to a gene: 6. Germline CDR1 reads LNHDA; CDR2 reads SQIVND (reference sequence). CDR3 DNA sequence: TGTGCCAGTAGTGGATACAGGGGGCAAAACACTGAAGCTTTCTTT. Translating it yields CASSGYRGQNTEAFF.

This clone was counted once. The chain uses TRBV4-1 and TRBJ1-3; possibly TRBD1 for D (5 bases). Trimming shortened V by 2 bases and J by 4 bases, and 15 bases separated the two germline ends. The CDR3 has 16 residues. Looked up from germline, CDR1 is MGHRA and CDR2 is YSYEKL. CDR3 DNA: TGCGCCAGCAGCCAATTCGACCGGGGCATCGGAAACACCATATATTTT. Encoded protein: CASSQFDRGIGNTIYF.

The V gene is TRBV10-2, the J gene TRBJ1-3; possible D gene TRBD1, 6 bases. CDR3 length: 13 residues. Looked up from germline, CDR1 is WSHSY and CDR2 is SAAADI. Deletions cut 4 bases from V and 5 bases from J, with 9 bases between. The CDR3, as DNA: TGCGCCAGCAGTGCGGGGGGCAGAAACACCATATATTTT. Translation gives CASSAGGRNTIYF.

This chain links TRBV5-1 with TRBJ2-7; tentatively, D is TRBD1 (5 bases). From germline, CDR1 is SGHRS and CDR2 YFSETQ. This CDR3 comprises 17 residues. The germline V and J ends were trimmed by 0 bases and 3 bases, with 19 bases remaining between them. The CDR3 sequence is CASSLGQPPIADYEQYF. The CDR3 DNA reads TGCGCCAGCAGCTTGGGACAGCCGCCAATTGCGGACTACGAGCAGTACTTC.

V and J are TRBV5-4 and TRBJ2-7, with a possible D match to TRBD2 (7 bases). CDR3 size: 16 residues. Trimming cost V 0 bases and J 4 bases, with 17 bases left between them. Germline V gene data show CDR1 as SGHNT and CDR2 as YYREEE (reference sequence). CDR3 nucleotide sequence: TGTGCCAGCAGCTTGGGAACCGCGGGGGCGAGTTACGAGCAGTACTTC. Translation gives CASSLGTAGASYEQYF.

This chain connects TRBV3-1 (or the pseudogene TRBV3-2) to TRBJ2-2; D perhaps matches TRBD2 (6 bases). V shed 2 bases and J shed 4 bases, with 14 bases lying between them. Germline V gives CDR1 LGHDT, CDR2 YNNKEL (reference sequence). CDR3 length: 16 amino acids. CDR3: CASSQIAVGGTGELFF. In DNA, the CDR3 is TGTGCCAGCAGCCAAATCGCGGTGGGGGGCACCGGGGAGCTGTTTTTT.

The rearrangement links TRBV7-3 to TRBJ2-1; the match to TRBD2 covers 10 bases. Germline loops: CDR1 SGHTA, CDR2 FQGTGA. Germline trimming cut 3 bases from V and 4 bases from J; bases unmatched to any gene: 6. CDR3 length: 16 amino acids. CDR3 amino acids: CASSFTGTSAYNEQFF. The CDR3 nucleotides read TGTGCCAGCAGCTTCACCGGGACTAGCGCGTACAATGAGCAGTTCTTC.

The J gene is TRBJ1-5, the V gene TRBV6-2 or TRBV6-3; D is undetermined. The CDR3 runs 13 residues. V lost 0 bases and J lost 7, with 7 bases in between. Per the germline V gene, CDR1 is MNHEY and CDR2 is SVGEGT. The CDR3, as DNA: TGTGCCAGCAGTTACTCCCGGGTCCAGCCCCAGCATTTT. Translated: CASSYSRVQPQHF.

This clone occurred a few times. V and J are TRBV5-4 and TRBJ1-1; TRBD1 matches at 7 bases. Germline CDR1 and CDR2: SGHNT and YYREEE (reference sequence). The V segment lost 4 bases and the J segment 3 bases; nucleotides outside the gene matches: 6. The CDR3 length is 14 residues. CDR3 amino acids: CASSTGAAYTEAFF. The CDR3 nucleotides read TGTGCCAGCAGCACAGGGGCGGCCTACACTGAAGCTTTCTTT.

The genes are TRBV20-1 and TRBJ1-2; D gene ambiguous. V was clipped by 3 bases and J by 4 bases, with 15 bases between them. This CDR3 is 14 amino acids long. Germline assignment: CDR1 DFQATT and CDR2 SNEGSKA (reference sequence). CDR3: CSASEDVQIYGYTF. CDR3 DNA: TGCAGTGCTAGTGAGGACGTACAGATCTATGGCTACACCTTC.

V gene TRBV2 combines with J gene TRBJ2-2; D assignment may be TRBD1 or TRBD2 (5 bases each). V gave up 6 bases and J gave up 1 base, with 9 bases separating them. The CDR3 is made up of 14 amino acids. Germline V gene data show CDR1 as SNHLY and CDR2 as FYNNEI. In DNA form, the CDR3 reads TGTGCCAGCAGAGGAGGACAGAACACCGGGGAGCTGTTTTTT. Translating gives CASRGGQNTGELFF.

This CDR3 is CASSSQGGPQHF. The CDR3 DNA reads as TGTGCCAGCAGTTCCCAAGGGGGGCCCCAGCATTTT. The chain uses TRBV6-2 or TRBV6-3 and TRBJ1-5; maybe TRBD1 (6 bases). This CDR3 is 12 amino acids long. Germline V gene sequence: CDR1 MNHEY, CDR2 SVGEGT. Trimming left V 4 bases short and J 9 bases short, with 10 bases between.

The V and J genes are TRBV28 and TRBJ2-3; D uncertain. V lost 9 bases and J lost 3, with 16 bases in between. The CDR3 has 14 amino acids. The germline gives CDR1 MDHEN, CDR2 SYDVKM. The CDR3 is CASNNIRVTDTQYF. For the CDR3, the DNA is TGTGCCAGTAATAACATCCGCGTTACAGATACGCAGTATTTT.

This sequence joins TRBV7-9 and TRBJ2-1; 11 positions agree with TRBD2. The CDR3 totals 15 residues. The J segment lost 9 bases and the V segment lost 1 base, leaving 5 bases of the junction unmatched. The germline V gene has CDR1 SEHNR and CDR2 FQNEAQ (reference sequence). CDR3: CASSLELAGEVEQFF. The DNA for the CDR3 is TGTGCCAGCAGCTTAGAACTAGCGGGAGAGGTTGAGCAGTTCTTC.

This chain links TRBV6-2 or TRBV6-3 with TRBJ2-2, with TRBD2 matching over 11 bases. The CDR3 spans 15 residues. V shed 5 bases and J 8 bases; nucleotides not matched to a gene: 7. Germline V CDR1 and CDR2: MNHEY, SVGEGT. The CDR3 DNA sequence: TGTGCCAGCAGTACGACTAGCGGGGCCCAGGGGGAGCTGTTTTTT. Its translation: CASSTTSGAQGELFF.

The V call is TRBV11-2, the J call TRBJ2-1, with D possibly being TRBD1 or TRBD2 (5 bases each). The ends were cut back, 1 base at V and 8 bases at J, with 9 bases in the middle. CDR3 length: 13 amino acids. Germline V gene data show CDR1 as SGHAT and CDR2 as FQNNGV. The CDR3 nucleotides read TGTGCCAGCAGCTTAGGGGGGTTATATGAGCAGTTCTTC. Its translation: CASSLGGLYEQFF.

This chain connects TRBV6-2 or TRBV6-3 to TRBJ2-7, with 16 positions matching TRBD2. This CDR3 has 18 residues. Germline CDR1 is MNHEY and CDR2 is SVGEGT. The ends lost 6 bases at V and 0 bases at J; junction bases unmatched: 8. CDR3 coding DNA: TGTGCCAGCAGCAGCGGGACTAGCGGGAGGGTAAGCTCCTACGAGCAGTACTTC. Protein product: CASSSGTSGRVSSYEQYF.

The chain couples TRBV5-1 to TRBJ2-7, with 7 bases that match TRBD2. Per the germline V gene, CDR1 is SGHRS and CDR2 is YFSETQ. CDR3 length: 14 amino acids. V gave up 4 bases and J gave up 3 bases; unmatched junction bases: 7. CDR3 sequence: CASSLGGTVYEQYF. The DNA of the CDR3 is TGCGCCAGCAGCCTGGGGGGGACCGTCTACGAGCAGTACTTC. Full variable domain (outside the CDR3, taken from reference TRBV5-1 and TRBJ2-7): KAGVTQTPRYLIKTRGQQVTLSCSPISGHRSVSWYQQTPGQGLQFLFEYFSETQRNKGNFPGRFSGRQFSNSRSEMNVSTLELGDSALYLCASSLGGTVYEQYFGPGTRLTVT.

In this sample, this clone turned up once. The same CDR3 also results from other DNA sequences found in this sample. The chain joins TRBV20-1 to TRBJ1-3; D not resolved. CDR1 is DFQATT and CDR2 is SNEGSKA in the germline V gene (reference sequence). The V end was cut by 6 bases, the J end by 0 bases, with 3 bases between. CDR3 length: 11 residues. CDR3 sequence (DNA): TGCAGTGCGCTCTCTGGAAACACCATATATTTT. As protein: CSALSGNTIYF.

The chain uses TRBV27 and TRBJ1-3; D possibly corresponds to TRBD1 (5 bases). CDR3 length: 14 amino acids. CDR1 is MNHEY, CDR2 SMNVEV, per germline (reference sequence). V lost 6 bases and J lost 4, with 13 bases in between. The CDR3 loop is CASSRGGVGNTIYF. For the CDR3, the DNA is TGTGCCAGCAGCCGTGGGGGGGTAGGAAACACCATATATTTT.

The V gene is TRBV6-5, the J gene TRBJ2-2; TRBD1 aligns across 9 bases. V shed 6 bases and J 4 bases; nucleotides not matched to a gene: 6. CDR1 is MNHEY and CDR2 is SVGAGI in the germline V gene. The CDR3 covers 15 residues. This CDR3 reads CASRQQGASTGELFF. CDR3 in DNA: TGTGCCAGCAGGCAACAGGGGGCGAGCACCGGGGAGCTGTTTTTT.

The rearrangement joins TRBV5-1 to TRBJ2-3; 10 bases line up with TRBD2. With V trimmed by 2 bases and J by 3 bases, 6 bases remained unmatched. The CDR3 sequence is 16 residues long. Germline CDR1 SGHRS, CDR2 YFSETQ. The CDR3 bases are TGCGCCAGCAGCTTACGAGCGGGGGGGCAAACAGATACGCAGTATTTT. Translation gives CASSLRAGGQTDTQYF. The full variable domain, in which reference TRBV5-1 and TRBJ2-3 provide the parts outside the CDR3, is KAGVTQTPRYLIKTRGQQVTLSCSPISGHRSVSWYQQTPGQGLQFLFEYFSETQRNKGNFPGRFSGRQFSNSRSEMNVSTLELGDSALYLCASSLRAGGQTDTQYFGPGTRLTVL.

This sequence joins TRBV6-5 and TRBJ2-1, with TRBD1 matching 11 bases. Germline V gene data show CDR1 as MNHEY and CDR2 as SVGAGI. CDR3 size: 15 residues. With 6 bases clipped from V and 7 bases from J, the junction kept 8 bases outside the gene matches. The CDR3 coding sequence is TGTGCCAGCAGGACCGGGACAGGGGGATTGAATGAGCAGTTCTTC. Its protein is CASRTGTGGLNEQFF.

The J gene is TRBJ1-2, the V gene TRBV19, with a possible D match to TRBD1 (6 bases). The germline V and J ends were trimmed by 8 bases and 8 bases, with 18 bases remaining between them. The CDR3 has 13 residues. CDR1 and CDR2 (germline): LNHDA, SQIVND (reference sequence). The CDR3 coding sequence is TGTGCCAGTTCGGGGTTAGGGGGAGACGGCTACACCTTC. Translation: CASSGLGGDGYTF.

The V and J genes are TRBV6-5 and TRBJ1-2; D ambiguous. The ends were cut back, 0 bases at V and 8 bases at J, with 16 bases in the middle. This CDR3 has 15 residues. CDR1 is MNHEY, CDR2 SVGAGI, per germline. The chain's CDR3 is CASSYSNPGGGGYTF. Here the CDR3 DNA reads TGTGCCAGCAGTTACTCCAACCCCGGCGGCGGCGGCTACACCTTC.